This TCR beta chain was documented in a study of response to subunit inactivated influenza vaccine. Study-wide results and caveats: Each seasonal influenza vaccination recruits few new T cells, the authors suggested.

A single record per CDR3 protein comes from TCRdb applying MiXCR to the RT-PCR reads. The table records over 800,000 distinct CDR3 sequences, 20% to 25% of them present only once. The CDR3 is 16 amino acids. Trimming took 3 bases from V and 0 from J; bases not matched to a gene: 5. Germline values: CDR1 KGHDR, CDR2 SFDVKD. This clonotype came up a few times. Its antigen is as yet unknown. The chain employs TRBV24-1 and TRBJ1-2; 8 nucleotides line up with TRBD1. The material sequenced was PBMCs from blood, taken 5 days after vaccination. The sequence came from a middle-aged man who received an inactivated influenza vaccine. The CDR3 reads CATSDPGQGANYGYTF. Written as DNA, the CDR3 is TGTGCCACCAGTGATCCAGGACAGGGAGCTAACTATGGCTACACCTTC.